This T cell receptor beta chain originates from a study of shared clonotypes between healthy human individuals (dated by TCRdb to between 2020 and 2021). Broadly, across the study: The cohort comprised a couple of women and a few men aged 18 to 49 years. Blood TCR repertoires of 5 or 6 healthy adults were deeply sequenced to estimate repertoire size and the extent of clonotype sharing between individuals. For each donor, CD4 naive and CD4 memory were each given three plates, CD8 naive was given two plates, and CD8 memory was given one plate. Leukapheresis yielded between about 0.9 and 9 billion PBMCs per donor. Different laboratories and diverse techniques were used to prepare libraries and sequence TCR repertoires, to increase sequencing depth and limit assay-specific biases.

The CDR3 has 12 amino acids, counting the end cysteine and phenylalanine. The sequence is cut down to CDR3 DNA, 36 bases in frame from base 1. CDR1 and CDR2, per the germline V gene, are MDHEN and SYDVKM. The donors were healthy, HIV-negative adults with no recently reported acute infections or vaccinations. Every donor was a Caucasian adult living in Nashville, Tennessee, USA. Magnetic negative selection was used to enrich CD4+ T cells, after which naive cells were positively selected on CD45RA and the negative fraction became the memory subset. After blood collection by leukapheresis, PBMCs were isolated using Ficoll-Histopaque density gradient centrifugation and then cryopreserved in the vapor phase of liquid nitrogen. Analytical flow cytometry was used to check the purity and quantity of every magnetically sorted T cell population. Genomic DNA was isolated from each sorted fraction and quantified by UV absorbance on a Nanodrop 2000c.

The sample holds one count of this clone. No cognate antigen has been identified for it. No per-base quality is available; no much larger clone lies one base away. Using the deep immunoSEQ assay, TCR CDR3 regions were amplified from genomic DNA by multiplex PCR. For each cell subset, the extracted genomic DNA was distributed evenly across all wells of several immunoSEQ 96-well plates, and each plate served as one replicate. Each replicate PCR for sorted subsets received about 210 ng genomic DNA, equal to tens of thousands of T cell genomes. Purified libraries were measured with a Qubit 3.0 fluorometer, size-checked on a Bioanalyzer 2100, and measured again with the KAPA Library Quantification kit. Each immunoSEQ 96-well plate was sequenced on its own single-read 150-cycle Illumina NextSeq 550 flow cell. Per the authors' processing: Because the immunoSEQ output included only junctional sequences and no quality scores, the filtering could not be the same as the filtering used for full-length reads. To assign V/J genes and CDR3, sequences were annotated using PyIR, a Python wrapper for IgBLAST v1.9, with IMGT germline references. Reads were removed for weak V/J assignments (E-value above 1e-6), missing CDR3, stop codons, out-of-frame junctions, or ambiguous translated residues. V3J clonotypes were defined as sequences sharing the same inferred V gene, J gene, and CDR3 amino acid sequence. To compute the percentage overlap between repertoires, the number of shared unique clonotypes was divided by the size of the smaller repertoire. Three approaches were used to assess repertoire richness: RTK rarefaction, the Chao1 estimator, and Recon v2.1 estimates of unobserved clonotypes. Generation probabilities were computed with OLGA for all TCRbeta clonotypes obtained by the gDNA method from a handful of donors. TCRdb provides this immuneACCESS table in a form limited to in-frame rearrangements. Some clones are lacking; in checked studies, under half of them reflect an unresolved V gene, and why the rest are absent is not known. V and J calls and clone size come straight from that table; D and trimming were deduced from the DNA. The sample contains approximately 940,000 clones, approximately 80% of them found a single time. The ten biggest clones cover over 1.3% of the sample.

Overall results and qualifications from the work: Compared with non-shared clonotypes, the clonotypes found in all four sorted-subset donors had higher generation probabilities. Pairwise subsampling indicated that sequencing depth was expected to affect the degree of clonotype sharing among donors. Sharing across several donors was observed for approximately 5% of naive CD4, 3.5% of naive CD8, 2% to 2.5% of memory CD4, and about 0.4% of memory CD8 clonotypes. Sampling was restricted to blood, and TCR repertoires in tissue are likely to differ from TCR repertoires in blood. The small number of donors limited the genetic and exposure-history diversity represented. Naive subsets generally had larger estimated clonotype richness than memory subsets did. Even with the large sequencing depth, rarefaction of the sorted-subset datasets indicated that sequencing was incomplete.

The clonotype was recovered from a young man in good health. The V and J genes are TRBV28 and TRBJ2-5, with the D gene too uncertain to name. The J call may be in error: the DNA end matches TRBJ2-7 better. The sequenced material came from memory CD4+ T cells sorted from blood. Explained via the paper, the cell subset or site label denotes: CD45RA-negative fraction. The CDR3 protein: CASSSLLREQYF. The sequenced DNA: TGTGCCAGCAGTTCCCTCCTCCGCGAGCAGTACTTC.